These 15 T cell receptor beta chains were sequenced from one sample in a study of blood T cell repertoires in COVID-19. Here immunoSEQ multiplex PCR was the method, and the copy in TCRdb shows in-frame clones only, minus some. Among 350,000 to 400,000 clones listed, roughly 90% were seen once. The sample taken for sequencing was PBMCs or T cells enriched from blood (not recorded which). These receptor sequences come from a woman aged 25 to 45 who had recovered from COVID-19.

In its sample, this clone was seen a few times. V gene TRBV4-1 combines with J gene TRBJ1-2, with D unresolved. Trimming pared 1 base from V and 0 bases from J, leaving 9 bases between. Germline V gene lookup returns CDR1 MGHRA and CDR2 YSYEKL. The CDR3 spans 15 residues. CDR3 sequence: CASSQGLSANYGYTF. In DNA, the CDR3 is TGCGCCAGCAGCCAAGGGCTCAGCGCTAACTATGGCTACACCTTC.

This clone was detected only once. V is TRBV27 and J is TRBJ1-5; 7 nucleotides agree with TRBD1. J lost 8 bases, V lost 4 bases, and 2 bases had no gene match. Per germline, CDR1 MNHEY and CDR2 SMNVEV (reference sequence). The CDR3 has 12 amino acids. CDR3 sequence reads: CASSSGGKPQHF. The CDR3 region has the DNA TGTGCCAGCAGTTCAGGGGGAAAGCCCCAGCATTTT.

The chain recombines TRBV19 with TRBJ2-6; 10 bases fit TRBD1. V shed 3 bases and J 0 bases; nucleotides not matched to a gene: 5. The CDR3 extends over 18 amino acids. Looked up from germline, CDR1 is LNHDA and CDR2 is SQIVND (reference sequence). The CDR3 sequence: CASSMGTGAFSGANVLTF. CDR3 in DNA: TGTGCCAGTAGTATGGGGACAGGGGCCTTCTCTGGGGCCAACGTCCTGACTTTC.

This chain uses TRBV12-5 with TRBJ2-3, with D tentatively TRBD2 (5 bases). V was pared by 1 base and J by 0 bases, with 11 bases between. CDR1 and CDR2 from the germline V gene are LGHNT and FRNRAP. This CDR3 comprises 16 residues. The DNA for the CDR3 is TGTGCTAGTGGTTTGGGCGTGGGGAGTAGCACAGATACGCAGTATTTT. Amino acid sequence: CASGLGVGSSTDTQYF.

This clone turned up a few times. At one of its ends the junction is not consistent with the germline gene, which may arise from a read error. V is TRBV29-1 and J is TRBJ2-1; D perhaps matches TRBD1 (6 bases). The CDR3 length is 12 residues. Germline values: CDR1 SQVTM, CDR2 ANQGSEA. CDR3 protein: CSVEVGSSRGIF. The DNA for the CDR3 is TGCAGCGTTGAAGTTGGGAGCAGTAGGGGGATCTTC.

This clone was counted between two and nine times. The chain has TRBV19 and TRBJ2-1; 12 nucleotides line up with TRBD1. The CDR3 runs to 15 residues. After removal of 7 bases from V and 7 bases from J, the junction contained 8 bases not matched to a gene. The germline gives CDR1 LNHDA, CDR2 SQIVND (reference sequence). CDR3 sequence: CASNWGQGAGNEQFF. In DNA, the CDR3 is TGTGCCAGTAATTGGGGACAGGGGGCTGGGAATGAGCAGTTCTTC.

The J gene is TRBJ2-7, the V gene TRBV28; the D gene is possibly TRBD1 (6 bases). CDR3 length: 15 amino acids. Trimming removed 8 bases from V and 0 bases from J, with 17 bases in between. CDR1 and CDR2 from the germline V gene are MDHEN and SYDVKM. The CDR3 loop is CASRAQTGVSYEQYF. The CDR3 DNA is TGTGCCAGCCGCGCACAGACAGGCGTCTCCTACGAGCAGTACTTC. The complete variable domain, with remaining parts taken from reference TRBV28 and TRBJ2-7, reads DVKVTQSSRYLVKRTGEKVFLECVQDMDHENMFWYRQDPGLGLRLIYFSYDVKMKEKGDIPEGYSVSREKKERFSLILESASTNQTSMYLCASRAQTGVSYEQYFGPGTRLTVT.

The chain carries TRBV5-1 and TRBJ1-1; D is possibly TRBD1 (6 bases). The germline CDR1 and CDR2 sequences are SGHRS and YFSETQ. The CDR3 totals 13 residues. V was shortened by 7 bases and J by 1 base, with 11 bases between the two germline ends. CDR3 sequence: CASQQGSNTEAFF. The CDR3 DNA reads TGCGCCAGCCAGCAGGGGTCGAACACTGAAGCTTTCTTT.

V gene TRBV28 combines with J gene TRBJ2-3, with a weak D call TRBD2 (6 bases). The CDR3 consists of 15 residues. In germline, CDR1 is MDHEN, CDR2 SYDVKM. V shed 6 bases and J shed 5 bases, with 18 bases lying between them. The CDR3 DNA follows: TGTGCCAGCAGCGGGGCTGCCAGGAGGGGAGATACGCAGTATTTT. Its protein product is CASSGAARRGDTQYF.

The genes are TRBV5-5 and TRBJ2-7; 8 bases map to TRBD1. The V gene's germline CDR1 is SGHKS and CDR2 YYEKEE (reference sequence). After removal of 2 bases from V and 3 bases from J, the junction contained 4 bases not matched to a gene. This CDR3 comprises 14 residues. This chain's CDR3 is CASSFVDRGYEQYF. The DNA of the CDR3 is TGTGCCAGCAGCTTCGTAGACAGGGGCTACGAGCAGTACTTC.

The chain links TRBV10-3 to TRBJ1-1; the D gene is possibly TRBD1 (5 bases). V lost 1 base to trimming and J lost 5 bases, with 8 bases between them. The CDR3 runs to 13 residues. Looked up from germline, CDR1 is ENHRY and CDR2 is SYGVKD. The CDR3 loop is CAISELEGTEAFF. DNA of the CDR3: TGTGCCATCAGTGAGTTGGAGGGGACTGAAGCTTTCTTT.

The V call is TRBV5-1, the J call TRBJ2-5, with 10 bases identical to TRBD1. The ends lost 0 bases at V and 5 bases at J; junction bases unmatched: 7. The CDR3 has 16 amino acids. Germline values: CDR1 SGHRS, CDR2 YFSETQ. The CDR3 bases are TGCGCCAGCAGCTTGGGGGACAGGGGATTAGGGGAGACCCAGTACTTC. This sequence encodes CASSLGDRGLGETQYF.

The CDR3, as DNA: TGTGCCAGCGATACCGGGACTAGCGCGCAAGAGACCCAGTACTTC. Translation: CASDTGTSAQETQYF. The chain couples TRBV6-5 to TRBJ2-5; TRBD2 matches at 10 bases. Germline V lookup: CDR1 MNHEY, CDR2 SVGAGI. CDR3 length: 15 residues. The trim removed 8 bases at V and 2 bases at J, leaving 8 bases unmatched.

CDR3 nucleotides: TGTGCCAGCAGCTTAAGTAGCCCTGAAGCTTTCTTT. It yields the protein CASSLSSPEAFF. V gene TRBV11-2 combines with J gene TRBJ1-1; D is undetermined. The length of the CDR3 is 12 residues. Trimming pared 2 bases from V and 6 bases from J, leaving 7 bases between. Germline CDR1 is SGHAT and CDR2 is FQNNGV. The whole variable domain, remainder taken from reference TRBV11-2 and TRBJ1-1, is EAGVAQSPRYKIIEKRQSVAFWCNPISGHATLYWYQQILGQGPKLLIQFQNNGVVDDSQLPKDRFSAERLKGVDSTLKIQPAKLEDSAVYLCASSLSSPEAFFGQGTRLTVV.

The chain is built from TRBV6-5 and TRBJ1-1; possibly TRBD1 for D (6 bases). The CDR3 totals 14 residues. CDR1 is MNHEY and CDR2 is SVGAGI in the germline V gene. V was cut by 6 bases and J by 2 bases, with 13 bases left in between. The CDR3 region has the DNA TGTGCCAGCAGCTTGAGGACAGCCAACACTGAAGCTTTCTTT. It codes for CASSLRTANTEAFF.